This T cell receptor beta chain emerged from a study of patients and donors after allogeneic stem cell transplantation. CDR3 length: 12 amino acids. Per the germline V gene, CDR1 is MNHEY and CDR2 is SMNVEV (reference sequence). Trimming removed 8 bases at V and 3 bases at J, with 10 bases between. This clonotype was counted at least ten times. One entry per CDR3 protein, called by TCRdb with MiXCR from the RT-PCR reads. The sample shows almost 20,000 distinct CDR3 sequences, less than 5% of them seen only once. The rearrangement uses TRBV27 and TRBJ1-1; maybe TRBD1 (5 bases). Sequenced material: blood, either unsorted or a sorted T cell fraction (not recorded which). This receptor was identified in a human donor who was either an allogeneic HSCT recipient or a stem cell or donor lymphocyte infusion donor (not recorded which). It is not recorded whose cells these are; they may come from a transplant donor. CDR3 DNA: TGTGCCAGCGGGGCCCAGTACACTGAAGCTTTCTTT. Protein sequence: CASGAQYTEAFF.